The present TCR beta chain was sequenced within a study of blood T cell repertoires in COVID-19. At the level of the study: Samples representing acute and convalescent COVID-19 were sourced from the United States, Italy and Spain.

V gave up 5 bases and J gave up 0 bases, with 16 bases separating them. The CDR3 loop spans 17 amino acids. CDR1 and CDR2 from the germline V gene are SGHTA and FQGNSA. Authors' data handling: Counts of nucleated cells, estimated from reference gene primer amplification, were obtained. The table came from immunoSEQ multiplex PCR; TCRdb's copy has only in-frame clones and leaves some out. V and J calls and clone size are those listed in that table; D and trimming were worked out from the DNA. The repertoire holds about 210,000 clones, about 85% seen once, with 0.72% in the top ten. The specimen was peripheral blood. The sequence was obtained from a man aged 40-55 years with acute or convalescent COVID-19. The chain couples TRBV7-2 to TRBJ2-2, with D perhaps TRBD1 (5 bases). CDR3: CASSPYDRFANTGELFF. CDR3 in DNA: TGTGCCAGCAGCCCATATGACAGATTTGCGAACACCGGGGAGCTGTTTTTT.